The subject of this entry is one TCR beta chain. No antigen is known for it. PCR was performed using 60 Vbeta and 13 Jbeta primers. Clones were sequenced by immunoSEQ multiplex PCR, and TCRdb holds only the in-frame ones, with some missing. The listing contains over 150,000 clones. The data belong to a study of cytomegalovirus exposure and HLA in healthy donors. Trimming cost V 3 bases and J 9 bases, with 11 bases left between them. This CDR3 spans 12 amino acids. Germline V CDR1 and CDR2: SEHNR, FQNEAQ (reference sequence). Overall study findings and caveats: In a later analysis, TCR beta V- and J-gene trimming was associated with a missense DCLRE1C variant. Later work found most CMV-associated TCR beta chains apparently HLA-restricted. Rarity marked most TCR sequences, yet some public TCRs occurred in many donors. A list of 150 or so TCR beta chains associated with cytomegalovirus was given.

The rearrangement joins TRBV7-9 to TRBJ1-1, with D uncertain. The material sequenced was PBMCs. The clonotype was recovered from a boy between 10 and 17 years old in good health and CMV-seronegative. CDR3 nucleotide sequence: TGTGCCAGCAGCTTTTCTGCGGGCAAAGCTTTCTTT. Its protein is CASSFSAGKAFF.